Following are 28 T cell receptor beta chains from one sample sequenced in a study of cytomegalovirus exposure and HLA in healthy donors (dated by TCRdb to about 2017). The library was obtained by the immunoSEQ multiplex PCR assay. The multiplex PCR relied on a mix of 60 forward primers for TCR Vbeta segments and 13 reverse primers for TCR Jbeta segments. The table was pulled from immuneACCESS by TCRdb, which kept in-frame rearrangements only. Such tables lose some clones; where checked, under half of the loss comes from unresolved V genes, and the rest has no known cause. This sample gives 95,000 to 110,000 clones in total; roughly 78% of them show up just once. The top ten hold approximately 1.7% of the sample. Sequenced: PBMCs. The origin of the receptors is a woman between 35 and 50 years old in good health and CMV-seronegative.

The rearrangement uses TRBV15 and TRBJ2-3, with 7 bases fitting TRBD2. This CDR3 has 15 amino acids. Germline V gene sequence: CDR1 LNHNV, CDR2 YYDKDF (reference sequence). V was clipped by 4 bases and J by 2 bases; unmatched bases: 6. DNA of the CDR3: TGTGCCACCAGCACAGAAGCGGGACCCACAGATACGCAGTATTTT. Protein sequence: CATSTEAGPTDTQYF.

This sequence joins TRBV2 and TRBJ2-7; TRBD2 aligns across 8 bases. CDR1 is SNHLY and CDR2 is FYNNEI in the germline V gene. Germline trimming cut 1 base from V and 9 bases from J; bases unmatched to any gene: 11. The CDR3 is 15 amino acids. CDR3 sequence reads: CASSEGEAGVRVQYF. The CDR3 DNA follows: TGTGCCAGCAGTGAAGGGGAAGCGGGAGTCCGGGTGCAGTACTTC.

This clone was seen once. This sequence joins TRBV19 and TRBJ1-5; 7 positions agree with TRBD1. The CDR3 has 13 amino acids. The V segment lost 5 bases and the J segment 4 bases; nucleotides outside the gene matches: 2. The V gene's germline CDR1 is LNHDA and CDR2 SQIVND (reference sequence). The CDR3 loop is CASSLRGNQPQHF. Here the CDR3 DNA reads TGTGCCAGTAGTCTCAGGGGGAATCAGCCCCAGCATTTT.

The rearrangement joins TRBV4-3 to TRBJ2-2; TRBD2 matches at 7 bases. Germline V CDR1 and CDR2: LGHNA, YSLEER. The V gene end was trimmed by 5 bases and the J gene end by 0 bases; junction bases not matched to a gene: 15. The CDR3 is 19 residues long. CDR3 nucleotides: TGCGCCAGCAGCGGCCGCGGCTCCAGCGGGGTTTCGAACACCGGGGAGCTGTTTTTT. Amino acids: CASSGRGSSGVSNTGELFF.

The genes are TRBV10-3 and TRBJ2-1, with TRBD2 identical over 9 bases. The V segment lost 3 bases and the J segment 4 bases; nucleotides outside the gene matches: 4. Germline V gene data show CDR1 as ENHRY and CDR2 as SYGVKD. The CDR3 consists of 15 residues. The CDR3 sequence is CAISDLAGTYNEQFF. DNA for the CDR3: TGTGCCATCAGTGACCTAGCGGGAACGTACAATGAGCAGTTCTTC.

The chain recombines TRBV2 with TRBJ2-7; a weak D match, TRBD1 (5 bases). CDR3 length: 14 amino acids. Trimming shortened V by 3 bases and J by 7 bases, and 16 bases separated the two germline ends. Per germline, CDR1 SNHLY and CDR2 FYNNEI. This chain's CDR3 is CASSDGARAWEQYF. CDR3 DNA sequence: TGTGCCAGCAGTGATGGGGCCAGGGCTTGGGAGCAGTACTTC.

This clone was observed a single time. The chain joins TRBV27 to TRBJ2-2; D call uncertain. CDR1 and CDR2 from the germline V gene are MNHEY and SMNVEV (reference sequence). V lost 3 bases and J 6 bases, leaving 8 bases between the germline ends. CDR3 length: 13 amino acids. The CDR3 is CASSFGGPGELFF. The CDR3 nucleotides are TGTGCCAGCAGTTTCGGTGGGCCCGGGGAGCTGTTTTTT.

This clone was seen a few times. V and J are TRBV5-1 and TRBJ1-1; no definite D call. CDR3 length equals 11 residues. Germline V CDR1 and CDR2: SGHRS, YFSETQ. Trimming stripped 4 bases from V and 12 bases from J, with 13 bases between. The CDR3 DNA sequence: TGCGCCAGCAGCCTGGGCACATTTACTTTCTTT. Amino acids: CASSLGTFTFF.

V and J are TRBV7-9 and TRBJ1-6; TRBD1 might be the D (6 bases). V lost 5 bases, J lost 9 bases, and 14 bases lay in between. The CDR3 is made up of 14 amino acids. The germline V gene has CDR1 SEHNR and CDR2 FQNEAQ (reference sequence). CDR3 in DNA: TGTGCCAGCAGCCCTACAGGGTTAGGTTCACCCCTCCACTTT. Protein sequence: CASSPTGLGSPLHF.

The chain joins TRBV28 to TRBJ2-5; weak D call: TRBD1 (5 bases). Near its end, the DNA agrees better with TRBJ2-7, so the J call may be wrong. Germline V CDR1 and CDR2: MDHEN, SYDVKM. CDR3 length equals 14 residues. CDR3: CASSFLRTSYEQYF. As DNA, the CDR3 is TGTGCCAGCAGTTTTCTGAGGACATCCTACGAGCAGTACTTC.

A remark on this clone: At one end the junction does not follow the germline gene, possibly because of a read error. This rearrangement joins TRBV7-9 to TRBJ2-5; TRBD2 aligns across 9 bases. This CDR3 region has 12 residues. The V gene's germline CDR1 is SEHNR and CDR2 FQNEAQ (reference sequence). The CDR3 region has the DNA TGTTCCAGCAGCACTGATAGCGGGAGCGAGTACTTC. This sequence encodes CSSSTDSGSEYF.

The V gene is TRBV25-1, the J gene TRBJ2-1; 9 nucleotides agree with TRBD2. Losses at the gene ends were 5 bases for V and 7 bases for J; bases not matched to a gene: 15. The CDR3 is 17 residues long. CDR1 MGHDK and CDR2 SYGVNS come from the germline V gene. CDR3: CASSSPLAGERVNEQFF. In DNA form, the CDR3 reads TGTGCCAGCAGTTCTCCATTAGCGGGAGAACGGGTGAATGAGCAGTTCTTC.

The V and J genes are TRBV19 and TRBJ2-7, with 7 bases identical to TRBD2. V was clipped by 6 bases and J by 6 bases; unmatched bases: 8. The germline V gene encodes CDR1 LNHDA and CDR2 SQIVND (reference sequence). The length of the CDR3 is 13 residues. The CDR3 loop reads CASSNGDYGEQYF. CDR3 bases: TGTGCCAGTAGCAACGGGGACTATGGCGAGCAGTACTTC.

This clone was observed a handful of times. This chain joins TRBV28 and TRBJ2-1, with TRBD1 identical over 8 bases. The CDR3 consists of 16 residues. Germline CDR1 is MDHEN and CDR2 is SYDVKM. J was trimmed by 4 bases and V by 6 bases; bases with no gene match: 11. CDR3 sequence reads: CASRNGQGTTYNEQFF. CDR3 coding DNA: TGTGCCAGCAGAAACGGACAGGGAACTACTTACAATGAGCAGTTCTTC.

In the case of this clone: Relative to the germline gene, one junction end is altered; a read error may explain this. The chain carries TRBV7-6 and TRBJ2-1, with 10 bases fitting TRBD2. Germline-derived CDR1 and CDR2 are SGHVS and FNYEAQ. The length of the CDR3 is 15 residues. This CDR3 is CASSLSGELAGEWVF. CDR3 coding DNA: TGTGCCAGCAGCTTAAGTGGGGAGCTAGCGGGAGAATGGGTCTTC. Full variable domain (remainder filled in from reference TRBV7-6 and TRBJ2-1): GAGVSQSPRYKVTKRGQDVALRCDPISGHVSLYWYRQALGQGPEFLTYFNYEAQQDKSGLPNDRFSAERPEGSISTLTIQRTEQRDSAMYRCASSLSGELAGEWVFGPGTRLTVL.

This clone was seen a handful of times. The chain employs TRBV25-1 and TRBJ1-2; D is undetermined. V was clipped by 6 bases and J by 0 bases, with 23 bases between them. The CDR3 spans 18 residues. Germline lookup yields CDR1 MGHDK and CDR2 SYGVNS. The CDR3 reads CASSAAPGLKEANYGYTF. DNA of the CDR3: TGTGCCAGCAGCGCCGCACCGGGGTTAAAGGAGGCTAACTATGGCTACACCTTC.

CDR3 nucleotide sequence: TGCGCCAGCAGCTTGGCTATAAGTAACTATGGCTACACCTTC. It encodes CASSLAISNYGYTF. This chain connects TRBV5-1 to TRBJ1-2; D gene uncertain. V shed 0 bases and J shed 1 base, with 7 bases lying between them. This CDR3 has 14 residues. Germline CDR1 reads SGHRS; CDR2 reads YFSETQ.

V usage is TRBV5-8 and J usage is TRBJ2-7; the match to TRBD2 covers 10 bases. Germline CDR1 is SGHTS and CDR2 is YDEGEE. The CDR3 spans 15 residues. The ends lost 3 bases at V and 3 bases at J; junction bases unmatched: 6. Here the CDR3 reads CASSYLAGAGYEQYF. The CDR3 DNA reads as TGTGCCAGCAGCTACCTAGCGGGAGCGGGCTACGAGCAGTACTTC.

The chain uses TRBV11-1 and TRBJ2-3, with D possibly being TRBD2 (6 bases). V gave up 2 bases and J gave up 3 bases, with 21 bases separating them. This CDR3 has 18 residues. The V gene's germline CDR1 is SGHAT and CDR2 FQDESV (reference sequence). The DNA of the CDR3 is TGTGCCAGCAGCTTACGGCGTGTAGCGGCCCTGGGAACAGATACGCAGTATTTT. Encoded protein: CASSLRRVAALGTDTQYF.

This sequence joins TRBV7-2 and TRBJ2-1, with 8 bases lining up with TRBD2. The CDR3 runs to 16 residues. Per germline, CDR1 SGHTA and CDR2 FQGNSA. J lost 2 bases, V lost 0 bases, and 3 bases had no gene match. CDR3 nucleotides: TGTGCCAGCAGCTTAGCGACGGGAGGGGCCTACAATGAGCAGTTCTTC. Protein sequence: CASSLATGGAYNEQFF.

On this clone: The junction differs from germline at one of its ends, possibly a read error. This chain connects TRBV7-2 to TRBJ2-1; TRBD1 is a possible D gene (5 bases). This CDR3 contains 16 residues. Germline CDR1 and CDR2: SGHTA and FQGNSA. The CDR3 reads CASSSHRQGKGNGQFF. CDR3 coding DNA: TGTGCCAGCAGCTCCCACCGTCAGGGTAAGGGGAATGGGCAGTTCTTC.

The CDR3 sequence: CASTTEVGVTLSGNTIYF. The CDR3 nucleotides read TGTGCCAGCACCACCGAGGTAGGGGTTACCCTCTCTGGAAACACCATATATTTT. The V and J genes are TRBV7-6 and TRBJ1-3; D is possibly TRBD1 (5 bases). The CDR3 runs 18 residues. In germline, CDR1 is SGHVS, CDR2 FNYEAQ. Trimming shortened V by 7 bases and J by 0 bases, and 22 bases separated the two germline ends. The variable domain in full, with the rest retrieved from reference TRBV7-6 and TRBJ1-3, is GAGVSQSPRYKVTKRGQDVALRCDPISGHVSLYWYRQALGQGPEFLTYFNYEAQQDKSGLPNDRFSAERPEGSISTLTIQRTEQRDSAMYRCASTTEVGVTLSGNTIYFGEGSWLTVV.

Only one count was recorded for this clone. The J gene is TRBJ2-1, the V gene TRBV30, with 9 bases that match TRBD1. This CDR3 region has 18 residues. CDR1 and CDR2 (germline): GTSNPN, SVGIG (reference sequence). The V and J ends lost 5 bases and 4 bases, in that order; junction bases with no gene match: 18. For the CDR3, the DNA is TGTGCCTGGGCGCCGGGACAGGGTTTTCCCCGTAGGTACAATGAGCAGTTCTTC. Its protein is CAWAPGQGFPRRYNEQFF.

The chain joins TRBV5-5 to TRBJ1-3; TRBD1 matches 8 bases. This CDR3 region has 17 residues. The germline gives CDR1 SGHKS, CDR2 YYEKEE (reference sequence). Trimming at V came to 0 bases and at J to 0 bases, leaving 5 bases not matched to a gene. The CDR3 loop reads CASSLAGGASSGNTIYF. In DNA, the CDR3 is TGTGCCAGCAGCTTGGCAGGGGGCGCAAGCTCTGGAAACACCATATATTTT.

CDR3 DNA: TGTGCCAGCAGCTTGACATCCGGGACTAGCGGAGGGGAGACCCAGTACTTC. Protein: CASSLTSGTSGGETQYF. The chain couples TRBV5-4 to TRBJ2-5; 11 bases are shared with TRBD2. The CDR3 is made up of 17 amino acids. The J segment lost 5 bases and the V segment lost 1 base, leaving 10 bases of the junction unmatched. Germline V CDR1 and CDR2: SGHNT, YYREEE (reference sequence).

This rearrangement joins TRBV19 to TRBJ2-7, with unresolved D. The CDR3 spans 14 residues. Trimming stripped 2 bases from V and 3 bases from J, with 11 bases between. The germline CDR1 and CDR2 sequences are LNHDA and SQIVND (reference sequence). Here the CDR3 DNA reads TGTGCCAGTAGTATATCTGGGCCTAACTACGAGCAGTACTTC. This sequence encodes CASSISGPNYEQYF. Supplemented by reference TRBV19 and TRBJ2-7, the full variable domain reads DGGITQSPKYLFRKEGQNVTLSCEQNLNHDAMYWYRQDPGQGLRLIYYSQIVNDFQKGDIAEGYSVSREKKESFPLTVTSAQKNPTAFYLCASSISGPNYEQYFGPGTRLTVT.

For the CDR3, the DNA is TGTGCCAGCAGCCCGAGCACTGGGGGCCGGGAAAAACTGTTTTTT. Translation gives CASSPSTGGREKLFF. The chain has TRBV28 and TRBJ1-4; D possibly corresponds to TRBD1 (6 bases). Per germline, CDR1 MDHEN and CDR2 SYDVKM. The V and J ends lost 6 bases and 8 bases respectively, with 19 bases between them. The CDR3 runs to 15 residues.

J is TRBJ1-5 and V is TRBV9; D is unclear. The V end lost 3 bases, the J end lost 6 bases, and 7 bases lay between the germline ends. CDR3 length: 12 amino acids. Germline CDR1 is SGDLS and CDR2 is YYNGEE. The CDR3 sequence is CASSAGSQPQHF. The DNA of the CDR3 is TGTGCCAGCAGCGCGGGGAGTCAGCCCCAGCATTTT.